The entry below describes one T cell receptor (beta chain). This clonotype was picked up one time. There is no known antigen for this receptor. Per-base qualities were not stored, and no clone one base away is much larger. One read offers little support. The data originate from a study of T cells in Graves' hyperthyroidism and ophthalmopathy (dated by TCRdb to the late 2010s). In terms of the full investigation: Peripheral blood was collected at initial diagnosis, before any treatment. The 100 or so discovery patients were randomly split 7:3 into training and test sets. Following sampling, methimazole starting at 30 mg daily was given to hyperthyroidism patients, and high-dose intravenous methylprednisolone was given to ophthalmopathy patients. An independent validation cohort of under 20 hyperthyroidism patients and approximately 15 patients who later progressed to ophthalmopathy tested prospective prediction of ophthalmopathy. According to the paper, TCR Vbeta CDR3 sequencing was carried out on approximately 140 peripheral blood samples, which came from 40 to 45 ophthalmopathy, roughly 75 hyperthyroidism and roughly 17 progressor patients. To identify TCR V-J signatures that set the groups apart, the researchers used a discovery cohort of 95 to 100 patients, made up of 40 to 45 with Graves' ophthalmopathy and about 55 with stable Graves' hyperthyroidism. In over five Graves' hyperthyroidism patients, the study also compared T-cell repertoires from thyroid tissue with T-cell repertoires from blood. The research as a whole found: Ophthalmopathy was separated from stable hyperthyroidism by a 13 V-J signature model, with roughly 88% sensitivity and about 81% specificity obtained in cross-validation and 80%/75% obtained in testing. In validation, progression to ophthalmopathy was predicted by the model with roughly 69% sensitivity and about 72% specificity, a median of around 5.9 months before onset. No statistical method was used to fix the sample size in advance, and group allocation was not hidden from the investigators. Blood samples also contained most of the expanded thyroid clonotypes (frequency above 0.001), which suggests that blood repertoires may reflect thyroid immune responses.

Hyperthyroidism patients were newly diagnosed, with disease duration under 2 months, and aged 18 to 65 years. Patients with uncontrolled infections, other autoimmune diseases, pregnancy or lactation were excluded. Clinical symptoms, serum thyroxine and TRAb, thyroid ultrasound, and orbital computed tomography formed the basis for the diagnoses. Blood from progressor patients was drawn when they were first diagnosed with hyperthyroidism, before any ophthalmopathy symptoms appeared. PBMCs were isolated from 8 to 10 ml of fresh peripheral blood by Ficoll-Paque density gradient centrifugation. Patients classed as progressors first received a Graves' hyperthyroidism diagnosis and then went on to develop ophthalmopathy during follow-up. Total RNA was extracted with Trizol reagent, and quality was checked on an Agilent 2100 Bioanalyzer. Amplification of TCR beta CDR3 regions was carried out from RNA transcripts. The TCR CDR3 was subjected to a first round of RT-PCR using the HTBI primer set and the Qiagen OneStep RT-PCR kit. The libraries were constructed in a second round of multiplex PCR and then size-selected and purified. Sequencing of the libraries was done on an Illumina HiSeq2000 using paired-end 100 bp reads. The study's own analysis went as follows. SOAPnuke was used to process the raw data, with reads discarded if the reads contained adapters or uncalled bases, had a mean Phred below 15, or lacked an exact constant-primer or identifier match. High-quality paired reads were merged using COPE v1.2.5, and each unique nucleotide sequence was defined as a clonotype. MiTCR v1.1 was used to align clonotypes to the IMGT TRBV, TRBD and TRBJ reference segments. Only V-J combinations with frequency above 0.0001, covering 98% to 99.2% of repertoires, were analysed. The TCS score was defined as F50 (clonal expansion) divided by E x V (chaos), with BLOSUM62-based TCRdist calculated between CDR3 peptides within each V-J. Welch's t-statistics and random forest reduced roughly 530 V-J features to around 14, which were used in a naive Bayes classifier (R e1071). Using fastp trimming at Q25 and MiXCR clonotype assembly, TCRdb reanalyzed the public sequencing data and kept in-frame beta chains. CDR3 protein duplicates are merged, each entry listing the most common genes and DNA. The V and J calls and clone size come from TCRdb's table, not from the authors' own analysis. Within this sample are some 380,000 distinct CDR3 sequences, with about 14% of them counted one time only. The ten largest clonotypes hold about 20% of the sample.

CDR1 and CDR2, looked up from the germline V gene, are SQVTM and ANQGSEA. The CDR3 goes from the cysteine to the phenylalanine over 13 residues. The read is trimmed to its CDR3 DNA, 39 bases read in frame from base 1. The V end loses 5 bases and the J end loses 5 bases, and a stretch of 16 bases separates them. Sequencing was performed on blood. This sequence originates from a young man with Graves' hyperthyroidism that later progressed to Graves' ophthalmopathy. Recombination linked TRBV29-1 to TRBJ2-7; a confident D gene designation cannot be given. The DNA sequence is given as TGCAGCGTTCGTCTAATGGGTCCCAACGAGCAGTACTTC. Its product reads: CSVRLMGPNEQYF.